This T cell receptor (beta chain) was observed in a study of cytomegalovirus exposure and HLA in healthy donors. Study-wide results and limits: It emerged from a later analysis that several of the most significant clusters appeared to be linked to common viral pathogens. Sequence variants that were highly shared formed a cluster that was likely a sequencing artifact. Most TCR sequences were rare, but some public TCRs occurred in many donors. When presence/absence was analysed, sequencing depth was taken to be roughly uniform across donors.

As to this clone: Antigen: not known.

Germline V gives CDR1 SGHTA, CDR2 FQGNSA. The CDR3 length is 14 residues. Trimming cost V 5 bases and J 6 bases, with 16 bases left between them. It was with 60 Vbeta and 13 Jbeta primers that the PCR ran. The assay was immunoSEQ multiplex PCR, and TCRdb's table has in-frame clones only and misses some. The table shows some 170,000 clones, with approximately 82% occurring only once. The J gene is TRBJ1-1, the V gene TRBV7-2, with a possible D match to TRBD1 (5 bases). This receptor was obtained from a woman aged 25 to 39 in good health and CMV-seronegative. The sample comprised PBMCs. In nucleotides, the CDR3 is TGTGCCAGCAGCGGGGGGGTGGGTTACGCTGAAGCTTTCTTT. This gives the protein CASSGGVGYAEAFF.